This TCR beta chain is drawn from a study of blood T cell repertoires in COVID-19. Background on the study: Sites in the United States, Italy and Spain provided acute and convalescent COVID-19 samples.

Germline V CDR1 and CDR2: SGHNT, YYREEE (reference sequence). V lost 4 bases, J lost 10 bases, and 12 bases lay in between. CDR3 size: 13 residues. The method was immunoSEQ multiplex PCR; TCRdb's version includes in-frame clones alone and lacks a portion of them. This table holds 350,000 to 450,000 clones, more than 80% found once. The chain uses TRBV5-4 and TRBJ1-6; D is unresolved. Sequencing was performed on peripheral blood. The sequence came from a middle-aged man with acute or convalescent COVID-19. The CDR3 is CASSRGLGSPLHF. The CDR3 bases are TGTGCCAGCAGCCGGGGTTTGGGGTCACCCCTCCACTTT.